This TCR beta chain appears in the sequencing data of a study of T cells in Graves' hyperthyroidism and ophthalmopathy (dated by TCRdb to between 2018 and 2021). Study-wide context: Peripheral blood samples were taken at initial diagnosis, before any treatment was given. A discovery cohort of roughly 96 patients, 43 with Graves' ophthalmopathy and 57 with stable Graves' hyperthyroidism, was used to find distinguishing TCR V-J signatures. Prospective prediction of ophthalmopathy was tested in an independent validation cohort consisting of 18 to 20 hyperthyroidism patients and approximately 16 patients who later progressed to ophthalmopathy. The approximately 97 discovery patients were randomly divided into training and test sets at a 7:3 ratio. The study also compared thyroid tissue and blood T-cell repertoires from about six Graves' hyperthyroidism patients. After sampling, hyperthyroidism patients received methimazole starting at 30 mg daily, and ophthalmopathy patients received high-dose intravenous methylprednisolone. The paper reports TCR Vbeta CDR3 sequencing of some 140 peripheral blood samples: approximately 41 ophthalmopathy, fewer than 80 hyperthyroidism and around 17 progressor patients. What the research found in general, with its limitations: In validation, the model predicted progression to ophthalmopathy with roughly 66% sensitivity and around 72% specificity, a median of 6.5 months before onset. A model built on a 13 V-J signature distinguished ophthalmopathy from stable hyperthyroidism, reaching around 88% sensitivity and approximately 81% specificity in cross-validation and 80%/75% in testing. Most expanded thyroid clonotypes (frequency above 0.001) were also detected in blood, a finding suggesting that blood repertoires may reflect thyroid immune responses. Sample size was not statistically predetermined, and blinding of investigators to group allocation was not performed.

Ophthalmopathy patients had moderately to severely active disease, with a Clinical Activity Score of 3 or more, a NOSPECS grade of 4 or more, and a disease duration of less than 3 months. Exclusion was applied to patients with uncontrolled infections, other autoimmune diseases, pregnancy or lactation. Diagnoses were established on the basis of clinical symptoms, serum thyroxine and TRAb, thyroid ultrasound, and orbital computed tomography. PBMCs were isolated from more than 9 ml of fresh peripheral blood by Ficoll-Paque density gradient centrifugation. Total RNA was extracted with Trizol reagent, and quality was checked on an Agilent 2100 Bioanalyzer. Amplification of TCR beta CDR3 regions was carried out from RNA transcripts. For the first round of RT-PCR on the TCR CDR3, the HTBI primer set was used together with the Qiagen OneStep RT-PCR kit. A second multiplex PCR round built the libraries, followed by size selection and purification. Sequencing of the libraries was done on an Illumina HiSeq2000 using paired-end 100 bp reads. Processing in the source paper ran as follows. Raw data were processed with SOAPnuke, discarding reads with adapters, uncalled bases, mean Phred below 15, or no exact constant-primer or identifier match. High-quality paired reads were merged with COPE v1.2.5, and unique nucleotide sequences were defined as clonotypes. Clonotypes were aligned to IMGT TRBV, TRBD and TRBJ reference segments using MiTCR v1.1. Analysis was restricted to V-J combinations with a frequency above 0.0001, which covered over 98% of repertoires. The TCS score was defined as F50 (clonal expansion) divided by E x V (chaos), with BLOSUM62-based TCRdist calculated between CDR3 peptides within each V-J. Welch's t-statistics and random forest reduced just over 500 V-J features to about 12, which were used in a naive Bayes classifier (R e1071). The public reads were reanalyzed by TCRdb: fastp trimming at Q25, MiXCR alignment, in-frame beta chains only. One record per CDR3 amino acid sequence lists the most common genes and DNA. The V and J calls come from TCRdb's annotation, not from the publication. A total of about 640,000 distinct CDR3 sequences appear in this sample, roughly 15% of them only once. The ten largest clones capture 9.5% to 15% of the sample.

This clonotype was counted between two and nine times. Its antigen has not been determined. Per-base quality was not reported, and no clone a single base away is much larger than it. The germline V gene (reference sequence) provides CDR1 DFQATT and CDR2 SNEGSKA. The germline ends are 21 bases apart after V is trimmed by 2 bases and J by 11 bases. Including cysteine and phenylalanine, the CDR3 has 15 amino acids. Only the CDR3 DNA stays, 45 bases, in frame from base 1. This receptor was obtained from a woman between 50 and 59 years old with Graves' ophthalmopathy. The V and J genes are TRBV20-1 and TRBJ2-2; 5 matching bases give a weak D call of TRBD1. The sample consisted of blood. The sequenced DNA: TGCAGTGCTAGATCCCGCCAGGGCCCCCCTCCAGAGCTGTTTTTT. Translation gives CSARSRQGPPPELFF.